The 26 T cell receptor beta chains below all came from one sample that was sequenced in a study of CD8 T cell repertoires and HIV-1 epitope variants. For these TCRs, the target antigens are not known. Method: immunoSEQ multiplex PCR; TCRdb's copy keeps in-frame clones and lacks some. The sample has 6,500 to 9,000 clones; 66% are singletons. Sequencing was done on a sample of cultured CD8+ T cells derived from PBMCs. The source is a male donor with HIV.

The chain links TRBV6-5 to TRBJ1-4, with a possible D match to TRBD1 (5 bases). The germline CDR1 and CDR2 sequences are MNHEY and SVGAGI. There are 13 residues in the CDR3. The V end lost 6 bases, the J end lost 6 bases, and 11 bases lay between the germline ends. CDR3 protein: CASRQGTHEKLFF. The CDR3 region has the DNA TGTGCCAGCAGGCAGGGCACTCATGAAAAACTGTTTTTT.

This sequence joins TRBV30 and TRBJ1-6, with D unresolved. The CDR3 covers 14 residues. V was clipped by 4 bases and J by 8 bases, with 15 bases between them. CDR1 is GTSNPN, CDR2 SVGIG, per germline (reference sequence). CDR3 sequence (DNA): TGTGCCTGGACTAGTGGAACGGGAGATTCACCCCTCCACTTT. Protein: CAWTSGTGDSPLHF.

This clone was seen a single time. The chain has TRBV28 and TRBJ1-5; D is uncertain. This CDR3 is built from 15 residues. Germline V CDR1 and CDR2: MDHEN, SYDVKM. Trimming took off 3 bases at V and 0 bases at J, with 9 bases between the two ends. This CDR3 reads CASSLEGLSNQPQHF. In nucleotides, the CDR3 is TGTGCCAGCAGTTTGGAGGGCCTTAGCAATCAGCCCCAGCATTTT.

This clone was seen a handful of times. The chain joins TRBV6-5 to TRBJ2-1; 10 positions match TRBD2. The CDR3 totals 16 residues. V lost 0 bases, J lost 7 bases, and 6 bases stayed unmatched. Germline CDR1 and CDR2: MNHEY and SVGAGI. CDR3 DNA: TGTGCCAGCAGTTACTCACCTAGCGGGAGTAGGAATGAGCAGTTCTTC. This gives the protein CASSYSPSGSRNEQFF.

The chain links TRBV29-1 to TRBJ1-2; tentatively, D is TRBD1 (6 bases). Germline CDR1 reads SQVTM; CDR2 reads ANQGSEA. The CDR3 has 15 amino acids. V lost 4 bases and J lost 1, with 16 bases in between. The CDR3 DNA reads as TGCAGCGTTGTGGGACAACCTAAGGGTAACTATGGCTACACCTTC. Its translation is CSVVGQPKGNYGYTF.

The V and J genes are TRBV27 and TRBJ1-5, with no clear D. The germline V gene has CDR1 MNHEY and CDR2 SMNVEV (reference sequence). V lost 1 base, J lost 0 bases, and 13 bases lay in between. CDR3 length: 17 amino acids. CDR3 in amino acids: CASSLFVPGTSNQPQHF. The CDR3 DNA follows: TGTGCCAGCAGTTTATTCGTCCCAGGAACTAGCAATCAGCCCCAGCATTTT.

This clone was counted once. The chain joins TRBV2 to TRBJ2-7; D perhaps matches TRBD2 (6 bases). The V gene lost 10 bases and the J gene lost 0 bases, with 22 bases spanning the gap. The germline V gene has CDR1 SNHLY and CDR2 FYNNEI. The CDR3 sequence is 16 residues long. CDR3 DNA: TGTGCCACCCAGTTGGACGGGGGAGAGAGCTCCTACGAGCAGTACTTC. Translation: CATQLDGGESSYEQYF.

This chain links TRBV28 with TRBJ1-1; D is undetermined. CDR3 size: 13 residues. V was clipped by 2 bases and J by 5 bases, with 9 bases between them. Germline CDR1 and CDR2: MDHEN and SYDVKM. CDR3 sequence reads: CASSLDRRTEAFF. In DNA form, the CDR3 reads TGTGCCAGCAGTTTAGACCGGAGGACTGAAGCTTTCTTT.

The chain employs TRBV5-1 and TRBJ2-3; the match to TRBD2 covers 8 bases. Germline V gene data show CDR1 as SGHRS and CDR2 as YFSETQ. The CDR3 runs to 11 residues. V lost 6 bases, J lost 11 bases, and 5 bases stayed unmatched. The CDR3 loop is CASKGAGGQYF. DNA for the CDR3: TGCGCCAGCAAGGGCGCGGGAGGGCAGTATTTT.

The rearrangement joins TRBV28 to TRBJ2-3; no firm D call. There are 14 residues in the CDR3. Trimming pared 2 bases from V and 1 base from J, leaving 7 bases between. Germline lookup yields CDR1 MDHEN and CDR2 SYDVKM. The CDR3 loop is CASSLLTGTDTQYF. CDR3 bases: TGTGCCAGCAGTTTACTAACGGGCACAGATACGCAGTATTTT.

In this sample, this clone turned up a few times. The chain joins TRBV5-1 to TRBJ2-7; TRBD2 matches at 10 bases. The J segment lost 4 bases and the V segment lost 4 bases, leaving 8 bases of the junction unmatched. The CDR3 extends over 15 amino acids. Germline V gives CDR1 SGHRS, CDR2 YFSETQ. CDR3 in amino acids: CASSEEPGLAYEQYF. Written as DNA, the CDR3 is TGCGCCAGCAGCGAAGAACCGGGACTAGCGTACGAGCAGTACTTC.

This chain joins TRBV10-3 and TRBJ2-1; perhaps TRBD2 as D (6 bases). V was cut by 9 bases and J by 7 bases, with 25 bases left in between. Germline V lookup: CDR1 ENHRY, CDR2 SYGVKD. This CDR3 comprises 16 residues. The CDR3 loop is CAIRGEGGASVNEQFF. CDR3 in DNA: TGTGCCATACGGGGAGAAGGCGGGGCGTCCGTAAATGAGCAGTTCTTC.

V and J are TRBV5-6 and TRBJ2-5; a weak D match, TRBD2 (5 bases). Germline CDR1 and CDR2: SGHDT and YYEEEE. CDR3 size: 15 residues. V lost 3 bases and J 2 bases, leaving 14 bases between the germline ends. CDR3 bases: TGTGCCAGCAGCTCCGCCGGGATAGATCAAGAGACCCAGTACTTC. The encoded protein is CASSSAGIDQETQYF.

The chain joins TRBV2 to TRBJ2-2, with a possible D match to TRBD1 (6 bases). V was pared by 3 bases and J by 1 base, with 6 bases between. This CDR3 has 14 amino acids. Germline CDR1 and CDR2: SNHLY and FYNNEI. CDR3 nucleotides: TGTGCCAGCAGTGACAGGGGGAACACCGGGGAGCTGTTTTTT. It yields the protein CASSDRGNTGELFF.

This clone showed up just a few times. This chain joins TRBV7-4 and TRBJ2-7; 7 bases align to TRBD1. CDR1 is SGHVT and CDR2 is SQSDAQ in the germline V gene. V trimming: 3 bases; J trimming: 7 bases; junction bases outside the gene matches: 9. The CDR3 extends over 14 amino acids. The CDR3 reads CASSLGQYLREQYF. The CDR3 DNA reads TGTGCCAGCAGCTTGGGACAGTACCTTCGTGAGCAGTACTTC.

This clone turned up a few times. This chain links TRBV19 with TRBJ2-2; 15 bases align to TRBD2. The germline V gene encodes CDR1 LNHDA and CDR2 SQIVND (reference sequence). With 7 bases clipped from V and 7 bases from J, the junction kept 4 bases outside the gene matches. The CDR3 contains 15 residues. The CDR3 region has the DNA TGTGCCAGTACGGGACTAGCGGGAGGCAGCGGGGAGCTGTTTTTT. It is translated as CASTGLAGGSGELFF.

The chain combines TRBV4-1 with TRBJ2-1; the D is unclear. Per germline, CDR1 MGHRA and CDR2 YSYEKL. This CDR3 comprises 18 residues. Trimming left V 0 bases short and J 4 bases short, with 19 bases between. The CDR3 protein is CASSQDFPTERIYNEQFF. Here the CDR3 DNA reads TGCGCCAGCAGCCAAGACTTTCCGACCGAAAGAATTTACAATGAGCAGTTCTTC.

The chain uses TRBV6-5 and TRBJ2-1, with TRBD2 identical over 8 bases. V lost 2 bases and J lost 8; bases outside the gene matches: 8. This CDR3 spans 15 amino acids. The germline V gene has CDR1 MNHEY and CDR2 SVGAGI. In DNA, the CDR3 is TGTGCCAGCAGTTACGCCCTAGCGGGCTCACATGAGCAGTTCTTC. This encodes CASSYALAGSHEQFF.

The chain links TRBV4-2 to TRBJ2-2; no clear D gene. Trimming shortened V by 1 base and J by 0 bases, and 9 bases separated the two germline ends. The CDR3 loop spans 16 amino acids. Germline CDR1 is LGHNA and CDR2 is YNFKEQ. The CDR3 bases are TGTGCCAGCAGCCAAGGAAGGAGTCCGAACACCGGGGAGCTGTTTTTT. This encodes CASSQGRSPNTGELFF.

This clone was seen more than once but under ten times. This chain uses TRBV5-6 with TRBJ2-7; 7 nucleotides agree with TRBD1. The V gene's germline CDR1 is SGHDT and CDR2 YYEEEE. V was pared by 4 bases and J by 3 bases, with 4 bases of the junction left unmatched. The CDR3 loop spans 13 amino acids. The CDR3 protein is CASSGDSSYEQYF. CDR3 bases: TGTGCCAGCAGCGGGGACAGTAGCTACGAGCAGTACTTC.

In its sample, this clone was seen a few times. The chain combines TRBV7-9 with TRBJ1-6; the match to TRBD1 covers 11 bases. CDR1 and CDR2 from the germline V gene are SEHNR and FQNEAQ (reference sequence). The CDR3 consists of 15 residues. The V segment lost 5 bases and the J segment 8 bases; nucleotides outside the gene matches: 5. This chain's CDR3 is CASSPGQGVYSPLHF. As DNA, the CDR3 is TGTGCCAGCAGCCCGGGACAGGGGGTTTATTCACCCCTCCACTTT.

The rearrangement joins TRBV19 to TRBJ1-5; D unresolved. V lost 4 bases, J lost 1 base, and 11 bases lay in between. Germline V gene data show CDR1 as LNHDA and CDR2 as SQIVND (reference sequence). This CDR3 is 15 amino acids long. CDR3: CASSTDLLSNQPQHF. CDR3 sequence (DNA): TGTGCCAGTAGTACTGACTTGTTAAGCAATCAGCCCCAGCATTTT.

As concerns this clone: Other DNA sequences of this sample code for an identical CDR3. The genes are TRBV27 and TRBJ1-2, with D perhaps TRBD1 (5 bases). The CDR3 has 14 amino acids. V was cut by 2 bases and J by 3 bases, with 10 bases left in between. Germline V CDR1 and CDR2: MNHEY, SMNVEV (reference sequence). In DNA form, the CDR3 reads TGTGCCAGCAGTTTACTTGGGGGATACTATGGCTACACCTTC. Amino acids: CASSLLGGYYGYTF.

The chain employs TRBV7-6 and TRBJ1-1; unclear D gene. This CDR3 spans 15 amino acids. Deletions cut 3 bases from V and 5 bases from J, with 16 bases between. Germline loops: CDR1 SGHVS, CDR2 FNYEAQ. The CDR3 bases are TGTGCCAGCAGCTTGGGCCCCGTAGGGAGGACTGAAGCTTTCTTT. Translated, it gives CASSLGPVGRTEAFF.

The CDR3 region has the DNA TGTGCCAGCAGCCAAGGCGGAGCGGGGGAAGAGACCCAGTACTTC. Its protein is CASSQGGAGEETQYF. The V call is TRBV5-8, the J call TRBJ2-5; 8 bases fit TRBD2. CDR3 length: 15 amino acids. V lost 4 bases to trimming and J lost 3 bases; unmatched junction nucleotides: 8. Germline values: CDR1 SGHTS, CDR2 YDEGEE.

This chain uses TRBV7-2 with TRBJ1-2, with 9 bases lining up with TRBD1. The CDR3 consists of 16 residues. The V segment lost 0 bases and the J segment 7 bases; nucleotides outside the gene matches: 9. The germline CDR1 and CDR2 sequences are SGHTA and FQGNSA. The CDR3: CASSLASEQGARGYTF. CDR3 in DNA: TGTGCCAGCAGCTTAGCGTCTGAACAGGGGGCGCGTGGCTACACCTTC.